Following are 9 T cell receptor beta chains from one sample sequenced in a study of CD4 T cells in relation to SARS-CoV-2 and coronaviruses. Repertoires were generated with immunoSEQ multiplex PCR, while TCRdb's copy carries only in-frame clones and drops some. The sample carries roughly 63,000 clones, less than 95% recorded once. Before the COVID-19 pandemic, during about 2011-2019, CD4+ T cells were taken from unexposed donors. Sequencing was performed on naive CD4+ T cells from PBMCs. As to subset: naive CD4+ T cells isolated by negative enrichment. Every receptor here comes from a human donor in good health.

The CDR3 protein is CASSQVDETQYF. The CDR3 DNA follows: TGTGCCAGCAGCCAAGTTGACGAGACCCAGTACTTC. This chain joins TRBV3-1 (or the pseudogene TRBV3-2) and TRBJ2-5; D gene unclear. Germline loops: CDR1 LGHDT, CDR2 YNNKEL (reference sequence). Trimming left V 1 base short and J 5 bases short, with 5 bases between. The CDR3 consists of 12 residues.

This chain joins TRBV24-1 and TRBJ2-1, with 8 bases that match TRBD2. Germline-derived CDR1 and CDR2 are KGHDR and SFDVKD. The CDR3 is 16 amino acids. V lost 3 bases and J lost 6; bases outside the gene matches: 9. The CDR3 region is CATSDAAAGGGNEQFF. DNA of the CDR3: TGTGCCACCAGTGATGCTGCTGCGGGAGGAGGCAATGAGCAGTTCTTC.

The chain combines TRBV12-3 or TRBV12-4 with TRBJ2-7, with no clear D. The CDR3 has 11 residues. The V gene lost 6 bases and the J gene lost 1 base, with 4 bases spanning the gap. As DNA, the CDR3 is TGTGCCAGCAGAAGGTCCTACGAGCAGTACTTC. This translates into CASRRSYEQYF.

The chain uses TRBV29-1 and TRBJ2-2; D is unclear. CDR3 length: 15 amino acids. Germline lookup yields CDR1 SQVTM and CDR2 ANQGSEA. V was shortened by 6 bases and J by 0 bases, with 14 bases between the two germline ends. The CDR3 DNA is TGCAGCGTACTACCCCAGTTTTCGAACACCGGGGAGCTGTTTTTT. This encodes CSVLPQFSNTGELFF.

This chain connects TRBV28 to TRBJ2-3; D is unresolved. There are 12 residues in the CDR3. The V and J ends lost 6 bases and 6 bases respectively, with 10 bases between them. CDR1 MDHEN and CDR2 SYDVKM come from the germline V gene. The CDR3 loop reads CASSQASDTQYF. The CDR3 DNA is TGTGCCAGCAGCCAAGCCTCGGATACGCAGTATTTT.

The chain links TRBV30 to TRBJ2-1; possible D gene TRBD2, 5 bases. The CDR3 is made up of 12 amino acids. Germline CDR1 reads GTSNPN; CDR2 reads SVGIG (reference sequence). Trimming stripped 2 bases from V and 15 bases from J, with 17 bases between. The CDR3 DNA sequence: TGTGCCTGGAGTCCAGGTAGCGACCGTGCGTTCTTC. Protein: CAWSPGSDRAFF.

CDR3 nucleotide sequence: TGTGCCAGCAGCCGGGACATTAATTCACCCCTCCACTTT. As protein: CASSRDINSPLHF. This rearrangement joins TRBV12-3 or TRBV12-4 to TRBJ1-6, with D possibly being TRBD1 (6 bases). V shed 6 bases and J shed 6 bases, with 9 bases lying between them. The CDR3 is 13 residues long.

DNA for the CDR3: TGTGCCAGCAGTCAAGGACAGGAAAAAAGGTACTCTGGGGCCAACGTCCTGACTTTC. It codes for CASSQGQEKRYSGANVLTF. The genes are TRBV27 and TRBJ2-6; TRBD1 matches at 7 bases. This CDR3 is built from 19 residues. The germline CDR1 and CDR2 sequences are MNHEY and SMNVEV (reference sequence). V shed 5 bases and J 0 bases; nucleotides not matched to a gene: 13.

This clone was found a few times. This chain joins TRBV28 and TRBJ2-7, with D perhaps TRBD1 (6 bases). Deletions cut 6 bases from V and 6 bases from J, with 24 bases between. Germline lookup yields CDR1 MDHEN and CDR2 SYDVKM. The CDR3 is made up of 16 amino acids. The CDR3: CASRPFGGLGASEQYF. Here the CDR3 DNA reads TGTGCCAGCAGGCCCTTTGGTGGGTTGGGGGCCTCCGAGCAGTACTTC.